The sequence of this T cell receptor (beta chain) was determined in a study of blood T cell repertoires in COVID-19. Original handling: By means of reference gene primer amplification, nucleated cell counts were estimated. The repertoire was sequenced with immunoSEQ multiplex PCR; TCRdb's copy has only in-frame clones and lacks some. D and trimming come from the DNA, and the V and J calls and clone size come from that table. The sample shows 200,000 to 250,000 clones, 88% of them seen only once. Clinical histories supplied by participants themselves formed the basis of cohort assignment. The CDR3 runs to 14 residues. Trimming took 3 bases from V and 6 from J; bases not matched to a gene: 4. Germline V gene lookup returns CDR1 MNHEY and CDR2 SMNVEV (reference sequence).

This TCR derives from a woman aged 45-65 years with acute COVID-19. V and J are TRBV27 and TRBJ2-4, with 8 bases fitting TRBD1. The sequencing sample was made of PBMCs or T cells enriched from blood (not recorded which). The CDR3 bases are TGTGCCAGCAGTTTCCAACAGGGGGGAAACATTCAGTACTTC. Its protein is CASSFQQGGNIQYF.